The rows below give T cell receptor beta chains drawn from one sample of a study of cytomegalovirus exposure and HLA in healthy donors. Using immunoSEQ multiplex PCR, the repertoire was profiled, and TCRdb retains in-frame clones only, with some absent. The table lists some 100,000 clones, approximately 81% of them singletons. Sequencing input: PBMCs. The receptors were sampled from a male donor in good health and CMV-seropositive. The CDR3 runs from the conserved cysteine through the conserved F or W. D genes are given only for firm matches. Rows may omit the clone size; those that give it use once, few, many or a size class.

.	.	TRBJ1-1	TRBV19	CASTENTEAFF	TGTGCCAGTACAGAGAACACTGAAGCTTTCTTT
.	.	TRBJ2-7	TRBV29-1	CSVEDAGAYEQYF	TGCAGCGTTGAAGACGCAGGGGCCTACGAGCAGTACTTC
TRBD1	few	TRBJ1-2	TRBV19	CASSRTGLIYGYTF	TGTGCCAGTAGTAGGACAGGTCTCATCTATGGCTACACCTTC
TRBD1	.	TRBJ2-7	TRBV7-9	CASSPDRVFSSYEQYF	TGTGCCAGCAGCCCGGACAGGGTGTTTTCGTCGTACGAGCAGTACTTC
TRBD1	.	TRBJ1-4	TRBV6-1	CASSDRGTNEKLFF	TGTGCCAGCAGCGACAGGGGAACTAATGAAAAACTGTTTTTT
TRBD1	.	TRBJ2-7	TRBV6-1	CASTPGQGPYEQYF	TGTGCCAGCACCCCCGGACAGGGCCCCTACGAGCAGTACTTC
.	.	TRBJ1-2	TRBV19	CASSMSFGGAYGYTF	TGTGCCAGTAGTATGAGTTTCGGGGGGGCCTATGGCTACACCTTC
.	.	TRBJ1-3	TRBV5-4	CASSLYDSSDSGNTIYF	TGTGCCAGCAGCTTGTACGACAGTTCTGACTCTGGAAACACCATATATTTT
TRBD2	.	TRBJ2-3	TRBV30	CAWVAGGSTDTQYF	TGTGCCTGGGTAGCGGGGGGTAGCACAGATACGCAGTATTTT
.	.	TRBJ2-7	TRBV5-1	CASSLMGRGREQYF	TGCGCCAGCAGCTTGATGGGGCGAGGACGCGAGCAGTACTTC
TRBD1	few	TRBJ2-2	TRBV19	CASRRGQGSGELFF	TGTGCCAGTAGGAGAGGACAGGGCTCCGGGGAGCTGTTTTTT
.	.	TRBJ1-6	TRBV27	CASSLLSSYNSPLHF	TGTGCCAGCAGTTTGTTGAGCTCCTATAATTCACCCCTCCACTTT
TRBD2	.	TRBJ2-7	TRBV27	CASSLLTGGRPYEQYF	TGTGCCAGCAGTTTATTAACGGGGGGGCGACCCTACGAGCAGTACTTC
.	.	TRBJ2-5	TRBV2	CASTDFAAAQETQYF	TGTGCCAGCACCGACTTTGCGGCGGCCCAAGAGACCCAGTACTTC
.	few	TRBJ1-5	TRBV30	CAWSSRRDQPQHF	TGTGCCTGGAGTAGTCGGAGGGATCAGCCCCAGCATTTT
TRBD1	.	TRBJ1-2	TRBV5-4	CASSLPGGPNYGYTF	TGTGCCAGCAGCCTCCCAGGGGGTCCTAACTATGGCTACACCTTC
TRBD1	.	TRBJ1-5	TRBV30	CAWSRDRGPRSNQPQHF	TGTGCCTGGAGCCGGGACAGGGGCCCTCGGAGCAATCAGCCCCAGCATTTT
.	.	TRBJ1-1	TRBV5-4	CASSLGTPRGEAFF	TGTGCCAGCAGCTTGGGGACCCCTCGGGGTGAAGCTTTCTTT
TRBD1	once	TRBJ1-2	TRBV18	CASSPNRGAIGYTF	TGTGCCAGCTCACCAAACAGGGGGGCAATTGGCTACACCTTC
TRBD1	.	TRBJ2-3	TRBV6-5	CASGSGGASTDTQYF	TGTGCCAGCGGCTCAGGGGGCGCGTCCACAGATACGCAGTATTTT
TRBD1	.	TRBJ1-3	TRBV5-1	CASRSGTGAGNTIYF	TGCGCCAGCAGGTCCGGGACAGGGGCTGGAAACACCATATATTTT
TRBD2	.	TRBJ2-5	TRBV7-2	CASSLARASGEDF	TGTGCCAGCAGCTTAGCGCGGGCTAGCGGGGAGGACTTC
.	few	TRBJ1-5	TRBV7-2	CASSLVGQTNQPQHF	TGTGCCAGCAGCTTAGTTGGACAGACCAATCAGCCCCAGCATTTT
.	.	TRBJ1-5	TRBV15	CATSRATGDINPQHF	TGTGCCACCAGCAGAGCAACGGGAGACATCAACCCCCAGCATTTT
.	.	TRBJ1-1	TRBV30	CAWTLALTSLRRAFF	TGTGCCTGGACCCTAGCACTGACATCGCTAAGGAGGGCTTTCTTT
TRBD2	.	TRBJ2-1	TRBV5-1	CASSLDSGGYNEQFF	TGCGCCAGCAGCTTAGATAGCGGGGGTTACAATGAGCAGTTCTTC